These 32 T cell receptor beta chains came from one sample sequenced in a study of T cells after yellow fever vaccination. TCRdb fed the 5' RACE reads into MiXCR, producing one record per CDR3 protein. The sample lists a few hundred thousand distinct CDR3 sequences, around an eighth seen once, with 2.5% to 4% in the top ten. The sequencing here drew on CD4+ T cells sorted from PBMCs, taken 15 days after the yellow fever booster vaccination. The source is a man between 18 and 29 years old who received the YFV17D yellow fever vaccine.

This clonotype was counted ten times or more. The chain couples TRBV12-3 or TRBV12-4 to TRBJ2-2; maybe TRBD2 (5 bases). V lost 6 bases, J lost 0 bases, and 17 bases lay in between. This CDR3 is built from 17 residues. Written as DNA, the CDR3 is TGTGCCAGCAGCTCCCGGGGTCTTTGGTCGAACACCGGGGAGCTGTTTTTT. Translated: CASSSRGLWSNTGELFF.

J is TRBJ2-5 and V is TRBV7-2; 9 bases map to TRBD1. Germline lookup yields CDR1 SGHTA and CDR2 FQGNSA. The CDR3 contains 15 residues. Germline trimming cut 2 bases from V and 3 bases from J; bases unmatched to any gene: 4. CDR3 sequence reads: CASSLQGTGKETQYF. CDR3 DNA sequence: TGTGCCAGCAGCTTACAAGGGACAGGGAAAGAGACCCAGTACTTC.

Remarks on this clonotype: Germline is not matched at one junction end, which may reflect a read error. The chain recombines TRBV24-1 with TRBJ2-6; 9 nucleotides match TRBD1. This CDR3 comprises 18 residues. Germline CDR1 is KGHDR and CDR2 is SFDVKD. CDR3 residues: CATSDPGQGNSGANVLTF. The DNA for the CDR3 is TGTGCTACCAGTGATCCGGGACAGGGTAACTCTGGGGCCAACGTCCTGACTTTC.

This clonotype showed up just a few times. The chain's CDR3 is CSARIAGATSEQFF. DNA of the CDR3: TGCAGTGCTCGAATAGCGGGGGCCACCAGTGAGCAGTTCTTC. The J gene is TRBJ2-1, the V gene TRBV20-1; the match to TRBD2 covers 9 bases. Germline CDR1 DFQATT, CDR2 SNEGSKA (reference sequence). Germline trimming cut 5 bases from V and 9 bases from J; bases unmatched to any gene: 11. This CDR3 is 14 amino acids long.

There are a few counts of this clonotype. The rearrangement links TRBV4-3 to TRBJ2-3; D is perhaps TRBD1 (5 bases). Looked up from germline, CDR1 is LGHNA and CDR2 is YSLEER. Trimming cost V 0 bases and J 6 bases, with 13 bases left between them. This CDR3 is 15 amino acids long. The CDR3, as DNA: TGCGCCAGCAGCCAAGATCCAAGGGGTTCGGATACGCAGTATTTT. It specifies CASSQDPRGSDTQYF.

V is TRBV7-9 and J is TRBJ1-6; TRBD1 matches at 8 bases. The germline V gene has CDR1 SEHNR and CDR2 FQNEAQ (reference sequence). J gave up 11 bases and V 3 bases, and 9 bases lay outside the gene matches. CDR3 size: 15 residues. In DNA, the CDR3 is TGTGCCAGCAGCTTCTGGACAGGGACTAGAGCACCCCTCCACTTT. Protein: CASSFWTGTRAPLHF.

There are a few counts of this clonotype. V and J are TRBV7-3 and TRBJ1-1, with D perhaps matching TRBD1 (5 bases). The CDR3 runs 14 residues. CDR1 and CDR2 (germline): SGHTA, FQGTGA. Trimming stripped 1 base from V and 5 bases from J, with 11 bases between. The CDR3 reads CASSLNGAGTEAFF. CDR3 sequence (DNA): TGTGCCAGCAGCTTAAACGGGGCAGGTACTGAAGCTTTCTTT.

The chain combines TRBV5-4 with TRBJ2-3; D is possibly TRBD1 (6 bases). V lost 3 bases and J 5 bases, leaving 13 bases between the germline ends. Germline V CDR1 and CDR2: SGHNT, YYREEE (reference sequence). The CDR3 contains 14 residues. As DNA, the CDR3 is TGTGCCAGCAGCTCCTTGACAGGTCAAGATACGCAGTATTTT. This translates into CASSSLTGQDTQYF.

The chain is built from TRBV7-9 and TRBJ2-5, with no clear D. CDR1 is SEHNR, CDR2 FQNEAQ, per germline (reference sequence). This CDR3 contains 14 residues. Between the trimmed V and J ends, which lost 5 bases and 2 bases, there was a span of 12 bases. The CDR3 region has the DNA TGTGCCAGCAGCCATCGGACGGCACAAGAGACCCAGTACTTC. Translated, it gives CASSHRTAQETQYF.

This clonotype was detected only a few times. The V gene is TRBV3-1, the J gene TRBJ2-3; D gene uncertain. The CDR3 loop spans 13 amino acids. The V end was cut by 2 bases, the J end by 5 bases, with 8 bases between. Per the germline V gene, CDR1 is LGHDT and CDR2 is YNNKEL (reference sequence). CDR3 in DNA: TGTGCCAGCAGCCAATTAGCTGGAGATACGCAGTATTTT. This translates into CASSQLAGDTQYF.

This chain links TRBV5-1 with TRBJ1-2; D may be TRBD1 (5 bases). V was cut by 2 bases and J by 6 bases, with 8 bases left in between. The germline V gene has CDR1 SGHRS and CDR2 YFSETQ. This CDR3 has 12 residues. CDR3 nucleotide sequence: TGCGCCAGCAGCTTCTTGGGGGATGGCTACACCTTC. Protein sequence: CASSFLGDGYTF.

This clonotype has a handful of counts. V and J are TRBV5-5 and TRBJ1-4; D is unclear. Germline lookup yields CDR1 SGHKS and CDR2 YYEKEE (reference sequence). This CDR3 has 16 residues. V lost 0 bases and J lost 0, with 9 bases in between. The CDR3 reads CASSLAGGATNEKLFF. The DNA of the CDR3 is TGTGCCAGCAGCTTGGCGGGAGGAGCAACTAATGAAAAACTGTTTTTT.

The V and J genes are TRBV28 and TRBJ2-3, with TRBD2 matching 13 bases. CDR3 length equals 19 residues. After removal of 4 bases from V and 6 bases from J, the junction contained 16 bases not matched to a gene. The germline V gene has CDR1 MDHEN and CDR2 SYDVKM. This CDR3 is CASSSYKGLAGVSLDTQYF. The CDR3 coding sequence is TGTGCCAGCAGTTCATATAAAGGACTAGCGGGAGTTAGTTTGGATACGCAGTATTTT.

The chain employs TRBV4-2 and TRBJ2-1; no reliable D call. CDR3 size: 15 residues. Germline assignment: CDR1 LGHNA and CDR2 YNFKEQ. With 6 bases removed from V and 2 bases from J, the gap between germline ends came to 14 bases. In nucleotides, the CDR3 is TGTGCCAGCAGACACAGAAGCGACCCCTACAATGAGCAGTTCTTC. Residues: CASRHRSDPYNEQFF.

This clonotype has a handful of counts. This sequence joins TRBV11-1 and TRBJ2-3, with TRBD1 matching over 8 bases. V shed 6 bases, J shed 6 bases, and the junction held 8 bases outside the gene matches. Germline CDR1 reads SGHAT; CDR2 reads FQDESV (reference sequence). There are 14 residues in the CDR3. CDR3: CASRIQGAGDTQYF. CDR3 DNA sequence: TGTGCCAGCAGGATCCAGGGGGCCGGGGATACGCAGTATTTT.

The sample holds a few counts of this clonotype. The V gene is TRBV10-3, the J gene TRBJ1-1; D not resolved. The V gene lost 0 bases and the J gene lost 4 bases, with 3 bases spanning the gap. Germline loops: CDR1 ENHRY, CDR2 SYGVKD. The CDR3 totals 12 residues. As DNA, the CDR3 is TGTGCCATCAGTGAGTCGGCCACTGAAGCTTTCTTT. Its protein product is CAISESATEAFF.

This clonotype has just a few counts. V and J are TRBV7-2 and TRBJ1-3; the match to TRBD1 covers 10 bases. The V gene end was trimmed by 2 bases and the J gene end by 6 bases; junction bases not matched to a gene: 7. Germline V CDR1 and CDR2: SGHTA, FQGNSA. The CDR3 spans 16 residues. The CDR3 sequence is CASSLLWGQGKNTIYF. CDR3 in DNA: TGTGCCAGCAGCTTACTCTGGGGACAGGGGAAAAACACCATATATTTT.

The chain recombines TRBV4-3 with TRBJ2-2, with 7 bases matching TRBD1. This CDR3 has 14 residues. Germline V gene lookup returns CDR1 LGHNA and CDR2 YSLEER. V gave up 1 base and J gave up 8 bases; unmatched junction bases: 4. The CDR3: CASSQASDRGELFF. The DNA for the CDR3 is TGCGCCAGCAGCCAAGCCTCGGACAGGGGGGAGCTGTTTTTT.

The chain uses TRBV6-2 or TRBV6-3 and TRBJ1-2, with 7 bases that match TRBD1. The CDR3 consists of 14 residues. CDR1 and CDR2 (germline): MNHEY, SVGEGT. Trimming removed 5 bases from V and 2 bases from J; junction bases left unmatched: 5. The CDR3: CASSLPGQNYGYTF. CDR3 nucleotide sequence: TGTGCCAGCAGTCTACCGGGACAGAACTATGGCTACACCTTC.

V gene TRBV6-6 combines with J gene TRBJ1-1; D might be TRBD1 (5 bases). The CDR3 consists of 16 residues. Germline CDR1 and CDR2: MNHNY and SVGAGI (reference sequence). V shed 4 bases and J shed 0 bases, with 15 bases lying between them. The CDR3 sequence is CASSSPRGGLNTEAFF. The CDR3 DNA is TGTGCCAGCAGTTCCCCTCGGGGGGGGTTGAACACTGAAGCTTTCTTT.

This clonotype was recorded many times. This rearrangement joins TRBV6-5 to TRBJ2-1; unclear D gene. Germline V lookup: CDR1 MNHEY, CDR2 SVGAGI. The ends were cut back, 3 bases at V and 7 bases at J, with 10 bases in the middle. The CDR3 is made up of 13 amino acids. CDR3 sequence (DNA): TGTGCCAGCAGTTATTCCCGCGGAAATGAGCAGTTCTTC. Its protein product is CASSYSRGNEQFF.

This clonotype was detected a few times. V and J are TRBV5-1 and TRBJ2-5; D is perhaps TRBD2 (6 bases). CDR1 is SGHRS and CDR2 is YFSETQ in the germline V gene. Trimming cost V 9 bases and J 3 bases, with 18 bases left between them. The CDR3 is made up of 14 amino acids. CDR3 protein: CATSRGNTKETQYF. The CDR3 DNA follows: TGCGCCACGTCCCGGGGGAATACGAAAGAGACCCAGTACTTC.

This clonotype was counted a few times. The CDR3 DNA is TGTGCCAGCAGCTTGGCCATTAGTACAGATACGCAGTATTTT. It specifies CASSLAISTDTQYF. This sequence joins TRBV5-6 and TRBJ2-3, with no clear D. V dropped 0 bases and J dropped 3 bases, with 8 bases sitting between them. The CDR3 is 14 amino acids. Per germline, CDR1 SGHDT and CDR2 YYEEEE.

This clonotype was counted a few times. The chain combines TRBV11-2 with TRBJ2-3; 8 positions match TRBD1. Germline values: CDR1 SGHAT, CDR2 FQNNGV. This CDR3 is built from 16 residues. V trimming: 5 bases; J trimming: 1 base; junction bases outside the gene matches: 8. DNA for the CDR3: TGTGCCAGCAGCCTAAACAGGGGGAGTGGCACAGATACGCAGTATTTT. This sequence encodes CASSLNRGSGTDTQYF.

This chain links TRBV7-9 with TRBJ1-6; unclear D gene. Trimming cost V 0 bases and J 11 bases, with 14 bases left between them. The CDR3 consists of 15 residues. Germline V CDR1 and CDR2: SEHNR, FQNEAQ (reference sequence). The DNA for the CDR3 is TGTGCCAGCAGCTTAGCTGGAGCGGTAGATACACCCCTCCACTTT. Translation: CASSLAGAVDTPLHF.

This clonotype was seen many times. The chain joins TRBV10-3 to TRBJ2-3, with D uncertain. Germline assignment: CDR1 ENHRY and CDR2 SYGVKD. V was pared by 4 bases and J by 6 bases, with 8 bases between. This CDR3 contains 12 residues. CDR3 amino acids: CAISGWADTQYF. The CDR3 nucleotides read TGTGCCATCAGTGGCTGGGCCGATACGCAGTATTTT.

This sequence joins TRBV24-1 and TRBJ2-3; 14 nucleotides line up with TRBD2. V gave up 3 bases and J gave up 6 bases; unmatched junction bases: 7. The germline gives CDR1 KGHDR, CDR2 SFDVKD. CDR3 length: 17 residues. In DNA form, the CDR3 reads TGTGCCACCAGTGATCCCGGGACTAGCGGGGGAGTGGATACGCAGTATTTT. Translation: CATSDPGTSGGVDTQYF.

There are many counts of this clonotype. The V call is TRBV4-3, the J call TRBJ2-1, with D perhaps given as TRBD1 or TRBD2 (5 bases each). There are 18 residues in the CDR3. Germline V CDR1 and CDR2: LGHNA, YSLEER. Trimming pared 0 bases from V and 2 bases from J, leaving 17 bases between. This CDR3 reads CASSQEHLGGITYNEQFF. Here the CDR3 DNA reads TGCGCCAGCAGCCAAGAGCATCTTGGGGGTATCACCTACAATGAGCAGTTCTTC.

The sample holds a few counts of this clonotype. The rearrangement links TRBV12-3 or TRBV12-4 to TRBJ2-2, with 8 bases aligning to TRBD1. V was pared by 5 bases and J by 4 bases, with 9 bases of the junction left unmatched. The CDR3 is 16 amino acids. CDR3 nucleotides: TGTGCCAGCAGTCCCGACAGGGGACAAAGCACCGGGGAGCTGTTTTTT. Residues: CASSPDRGQSTGELFF.

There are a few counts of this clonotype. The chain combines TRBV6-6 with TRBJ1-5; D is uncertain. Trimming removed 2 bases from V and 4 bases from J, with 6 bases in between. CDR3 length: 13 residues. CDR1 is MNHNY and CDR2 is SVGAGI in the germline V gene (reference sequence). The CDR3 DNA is TGTGCCAGCAGTTACGGCCCTAATCAGCCCCAGCATTTT. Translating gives CASSYGPNQPQHF.

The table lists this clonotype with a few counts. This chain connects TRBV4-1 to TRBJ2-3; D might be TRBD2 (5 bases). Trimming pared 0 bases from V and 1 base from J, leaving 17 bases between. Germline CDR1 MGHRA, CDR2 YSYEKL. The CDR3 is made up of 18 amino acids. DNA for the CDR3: TGCGCCAGCAGCCAAGAGCCCGGAGGTCACCCTCGCACAGATACGCAGTATTTT. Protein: CASSQEPGGHPRTDTQYF.

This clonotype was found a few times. CDR3 sequence reads: CASSYSVLGQGSGYTF. The CDR3 DNA is TGTGCCAGCAGTTACTCGGTATTAGGACAGGGCTCTGGCTACACCTTC. The gene calls are TRBV6-5 and TRBJ1-2; 8 bases align to TRBD1. CDR1 is MNHEY and CDR2 is SVGAGI in the germline V gene. With V trimmed by 0 bases and J by 7 bases, 10 bases remained unmatched. The CDR3 totals 16 residues.